A selection of T cell receptor beta chains follows, all from one sample in a study of T cell repertoires in ileal Crohn's disease. The method was immunoSEQ multiplex PCR; TCRdb's version includes in-frame clones alone and lacks a portion of them. The data show about 62,000 clones, around 90% seen once. Sequences were obtained from ileal tissue. Receptor source: an adult with Crohn's disease. The CDR3 runs from the conserved cysteine through the conserved F or W. A D gene is named only where the DNA matches it firmly. Only part of the rows carry a size: once, few, many, or a class if the clone is expanded.

TRBD1,.,TRBJ2-1,TRBV19,CASNLMRGPGEQFF,TGTGCCAGCAACCTTATGAGGGGGCCTGGTGAGCAGTTCTTC
.,.,TRBJ1-2,TRBV18,CASSPPFGGYTF,TGTGCCAGCTCACCACCCTTCGGGGGCTACACCTTC
.,.,TRBJ1-5,TRBV28,CASTSGGPDQPQHF,TGTGCCAGCACTAGCGGCGGCCCAGATCAGCCCCAGCATTTT
.,.,TRBJ2-3,TRBV9,CASSVDVWGEFGDTQYF,TGTGCCAGCAGCGTAGACGTTTGGGGGGAGTTCGGAGATACGCAGTATTTT
.,.,TRBJ2-7,TRBV19,CASSNGISGEQYF,TGTGCCAGTAGTAACGGGATTTCGGGGGAGCAGTACTTC
.,.,TRBJ1-5,TRBV30,CAWSPSYQPQHF,TGTGCCTGGAGTCCTTCGTATCAGCCCCAGCATTTT
.,.,TRBJ2-5,TRBV29-1,CSVEVAAQETQYF,TGCAGCGTTGAGGTTGCGGCCCAAGAGACCCAGTACTTC
TRBD2,.,TRBJ2-7,TRBV7-2,CASSLVLAGNYEQYF,TGTGCCAGCAGCTTAGTCCTAGCGGGGAACTACGAGCAGTACTTC
.,.,TRBJ1-6,TRBV6-5,CASSRNRILSPLHF,TGTGCCAGCAGCCGGAACAGGATTCTGTCACCCCTCCACTTT
TRBD1,.,TRBJ2-1,TRBV28,CASSLGTGPYEQFF,TGTGCCAGCAGTTTAGGGACAGGGCCGTATGAGCAGTTCTTC
.,few,TRBJ1-2,TRBV10-3,CAISPQGAQYGYTF,TGTGCCATCAGTCCACAGGGAGCCCAGTATGGCTACACCTTC
.,few,TRBJ2-1,TRBV9,CASSVDSLDKLNNEQFF,TGTGCCAGCAGCGTAGATTCGTTGGACAAACTAAACAATGAGCAGTTCTTC
.,.,TRBJ1-4,TRBV6-5,CASSLRGPHEKLFF,TGTGCCAGCAGTCTCCGAGGTCCTCATGAAAAACTGTTTTTT